The present TCR beta chain was sequenced within a study of blood T cells in healthy people across ages. Combining a sample-barcoded 5' primer with a J-beta primer mix, a second PCR ran for about 6 to 11 cycles. Every cDNA molecule bore a tag from a template-switch adaptor containing 12 random nucleotides. Using its own MiXCR run on the 5' RACE reads, TCRdb lists one record per CDR3 protein. The table lists about 290,000 distinct CDR3 sequences, roughly 29% of them singletons. There are 15 residues in the CDR3. Germline assignment: CDR1 ENHRY and CDR2 SYGVKD. V trimming: 8 bases; J trimming: 4 bases; junction bases outside the gene matches: 7.

Sequences were obtained from blood. The sequence came from a woman in her seventies in good health. This chain joins TRBV10-3 and TRBJ2-3; 12 bases are a match to TRBD2. CDR3 bases: TGTGCCATCGGTCGGACTAGCGGGATGGCAGATACGCAGTATTTT. This encodes CAIGRTSGMADTQYF.